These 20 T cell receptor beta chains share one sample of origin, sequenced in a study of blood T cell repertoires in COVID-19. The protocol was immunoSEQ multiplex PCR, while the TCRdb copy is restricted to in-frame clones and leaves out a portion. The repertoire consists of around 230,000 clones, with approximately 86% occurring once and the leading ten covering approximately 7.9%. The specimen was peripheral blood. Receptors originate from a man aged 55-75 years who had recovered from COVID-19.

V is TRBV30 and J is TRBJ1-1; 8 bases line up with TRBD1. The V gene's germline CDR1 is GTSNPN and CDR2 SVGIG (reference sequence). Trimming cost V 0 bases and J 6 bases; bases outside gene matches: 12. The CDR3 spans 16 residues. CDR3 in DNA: TGTGCCTGGAGTGTAGCAGGGGGCGCGAGGGGGCCTGAAGCTTTCTTT. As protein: CAWSVAGGARGPEAFF.

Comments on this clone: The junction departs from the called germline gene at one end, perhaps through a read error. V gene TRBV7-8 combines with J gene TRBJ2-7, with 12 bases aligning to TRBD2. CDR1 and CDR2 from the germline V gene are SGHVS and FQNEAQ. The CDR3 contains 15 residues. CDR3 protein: CASSLTSGGSSEQYF. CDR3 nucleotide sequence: TGTGCCAGCAGCTTAACTAGCGGGGGGTCCTCCGAGCAGTACTTC.

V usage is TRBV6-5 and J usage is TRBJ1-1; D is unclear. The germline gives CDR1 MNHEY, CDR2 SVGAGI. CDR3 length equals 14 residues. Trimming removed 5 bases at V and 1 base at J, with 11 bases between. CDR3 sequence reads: CASSHPTGNTEAFF. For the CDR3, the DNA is TGTGCCAGCAGTCACCCGACGGGGAACACTGAAGCTTTCTTT.

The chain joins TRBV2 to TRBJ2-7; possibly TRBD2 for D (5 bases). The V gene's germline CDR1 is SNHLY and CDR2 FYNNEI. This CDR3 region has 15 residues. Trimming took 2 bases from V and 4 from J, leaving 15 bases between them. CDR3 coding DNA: TGTGCCAGCAGTGAAAACGGGATAGGGTTGTACGAGCAGTACTTC. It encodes CASSENGIGLYEQYF. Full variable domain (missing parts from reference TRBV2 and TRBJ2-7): EPEVTQTPSHQVTQMGQEVILRCVPISNHLYFYWYRQILGQKVEFLVSFYNNEISEKSEIFDDQFSVERPDGSNFTLKIRSTKLEDSAMYFCASSENGIGLYEQYFGPGTRLTVT.

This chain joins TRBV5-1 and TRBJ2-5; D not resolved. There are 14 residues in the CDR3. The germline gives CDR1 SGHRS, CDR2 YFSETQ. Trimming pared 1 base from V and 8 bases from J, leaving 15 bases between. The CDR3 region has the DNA TGCGCCAGCAGCTTGTTTTCTTACTCCTCAACCCAGTACTTC. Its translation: CASSLFSYSSTQYF. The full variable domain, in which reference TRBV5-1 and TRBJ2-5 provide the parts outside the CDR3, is KAGVTQTPRYLIKTRGQQVTLSCSPISGHRSVSWYQQTPGQGLQFLFEYFSETQRNKGNFPGRFSGRQFSNSRSEMNVSTLELGDSALYLCASSLFSYSSTQYFGPGTRLLVL.

The CDR3, as DNA: TGTGCCAGTAGTGTCACAGGGTGGGAGGAAGCTTTCTTT. Its translation is CASSVTGWEEAFF. The chain links TRBV19 to TRBJ1-1; the D gene is possibly TRBD1 (6 bases). Germline CDR1 reads LNHDA; CDR2 reads SQIVND (reference sequence). The CDR3 covers 13 residues. The V end lost 5 bases, the J end lost 8 bases, and 15 bases lay between the germline ends. The variable domain in full, completed from reference TRBV19 and TRBJ1-1, reads DGGITQSPKYLFRKEGQNVTLSCEQNLNHDAMYWYRQDPGQGLRLIYYSQIVNDFQKGDIAEGYSVSREKKESFPLTVTSAQKNPTAFYLCASSVTGWEEAFFGQGTRLTVV.

CDR3 nucleotide sequence: TGTGCCACCAGCAGAGGCCGAGTAGCCAAAAACATTCAGTACTTC. This gives the protein CATSRGRVAKNIQYF. The chain joins TRBV15 to TRBJ2-4; D remains unclear. The CDR3 spans 15 residues. The germline V gene has CDR1 LNHNV and CDR2 YYDKDF (reference sequence). Between the trimmed V and J ends, which lost 1 base and 0 bases, there was a span of 7 bases.

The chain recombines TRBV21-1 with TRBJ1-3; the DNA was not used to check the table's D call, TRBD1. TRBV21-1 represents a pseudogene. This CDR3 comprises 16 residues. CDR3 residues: CASSVTGGEEGNTIYF. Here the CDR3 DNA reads TGTGCCAGCAGCGTAACAGGGGGCGAGGAAGGAAACACCATATATTTT.

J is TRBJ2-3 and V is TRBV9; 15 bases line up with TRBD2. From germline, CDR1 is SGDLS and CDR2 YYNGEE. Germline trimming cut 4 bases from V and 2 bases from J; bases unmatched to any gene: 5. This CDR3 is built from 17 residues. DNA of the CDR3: TGTGCCAGCAGCCCGGGACTAGCGGGGGGCCCCACAGATACGCAGTATTTT. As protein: CASSPGLAGGPTDTQYF.

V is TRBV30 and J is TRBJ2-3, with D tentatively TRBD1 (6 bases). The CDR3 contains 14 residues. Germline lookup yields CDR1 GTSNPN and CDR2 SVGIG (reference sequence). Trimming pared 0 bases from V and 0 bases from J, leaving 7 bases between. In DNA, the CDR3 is TGTGCCTGGAGTGTACAGGGTAGCACAGATACGCAGTATTTT. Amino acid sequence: CAWSVQGSTDTQYF.

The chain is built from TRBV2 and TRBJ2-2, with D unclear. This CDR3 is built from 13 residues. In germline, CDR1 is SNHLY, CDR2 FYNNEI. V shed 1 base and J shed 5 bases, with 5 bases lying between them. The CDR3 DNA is TGTGCCAGCAGTGAAGGCGGAACCGGGGAGCTGTTTTTT. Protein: CASSEGGTGELFF.

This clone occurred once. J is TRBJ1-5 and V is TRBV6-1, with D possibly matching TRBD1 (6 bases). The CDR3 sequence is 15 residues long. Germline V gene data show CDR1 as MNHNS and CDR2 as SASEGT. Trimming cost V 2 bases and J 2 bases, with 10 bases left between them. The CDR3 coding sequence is TGTGCCAGCAGTGAAAACAGGGCCCGCAATCAGCCCCAGCATTTT. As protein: CASSENRARNQPQHF.

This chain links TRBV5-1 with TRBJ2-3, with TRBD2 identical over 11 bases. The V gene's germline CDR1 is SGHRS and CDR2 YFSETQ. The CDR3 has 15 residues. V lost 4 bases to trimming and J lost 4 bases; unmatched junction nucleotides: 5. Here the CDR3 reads CASSVSGGGADTQYF. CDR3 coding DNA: TGCGCCAGCAGCGTTAGCGGGGGGGGCGCAGATACGCAGTATTTT.

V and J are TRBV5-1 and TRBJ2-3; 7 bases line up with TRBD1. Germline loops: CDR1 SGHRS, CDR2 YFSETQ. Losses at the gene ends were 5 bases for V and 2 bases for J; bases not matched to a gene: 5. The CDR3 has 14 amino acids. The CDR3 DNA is TGCGCCAGCAGGGTGACAGGGTTCACAGATACGCAGTATTTT. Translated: CASRVTGFTDTQYF.

The CDR3 nucleotides read TGTGCCAGCAGGCCCAAACAGGGGCAGGCTTTCTTT. Its protein is CASRPKQGQAFF. The V call is TRBV12-3 or TRBV12-4, the J call TRBJ1-1; 7 bases align to TRBD1. Unmatched junction bases numbered 9, after V lost 6 bases and J lost 11 bases. The CDR3 covers 12 residues.

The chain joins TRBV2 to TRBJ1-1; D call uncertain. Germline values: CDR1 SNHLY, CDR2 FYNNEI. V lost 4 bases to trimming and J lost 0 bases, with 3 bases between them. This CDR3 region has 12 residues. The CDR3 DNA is TGTGCCAGCAGTGTTATGAACACTGAAGCTTTCTTT. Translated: CASSVMNTEAFF.

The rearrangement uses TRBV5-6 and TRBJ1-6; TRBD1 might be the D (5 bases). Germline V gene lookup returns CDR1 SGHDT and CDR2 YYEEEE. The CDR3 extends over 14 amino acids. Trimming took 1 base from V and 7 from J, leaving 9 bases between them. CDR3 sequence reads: CASSLLDRNSPLHF. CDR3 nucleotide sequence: TGTGCCAGCAGCTTGCTCGACAGAAATTCACCCCTCCACTTT.

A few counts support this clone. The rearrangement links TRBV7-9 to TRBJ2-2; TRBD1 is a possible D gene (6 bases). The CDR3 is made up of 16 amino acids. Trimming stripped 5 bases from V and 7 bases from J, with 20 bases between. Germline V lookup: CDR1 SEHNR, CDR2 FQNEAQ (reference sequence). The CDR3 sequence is CASSQWTENFHGELFF. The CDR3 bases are TGTGCCAGCAGCCAGTGGACAGAAAACTTCCACGGGGAGCTGTTTTTT.

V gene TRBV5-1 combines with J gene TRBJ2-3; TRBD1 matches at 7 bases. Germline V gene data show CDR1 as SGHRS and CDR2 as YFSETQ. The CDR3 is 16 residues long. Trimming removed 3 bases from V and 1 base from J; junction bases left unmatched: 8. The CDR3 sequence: CASSSYDRAGTDTQYF. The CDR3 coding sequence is TGCGCCAGCAGCTCCTACGACAGGGCGGGCACAGATACGCAGTATTTT.

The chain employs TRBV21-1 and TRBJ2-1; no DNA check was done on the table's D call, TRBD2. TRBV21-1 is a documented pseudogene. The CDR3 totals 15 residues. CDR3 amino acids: CASSNPGGTNNEQFF. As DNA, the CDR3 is TGTGCCAGCAGCAACCCGGGGGGGACCAACAATGAGCAGTTCTTC.